The 32 T cell receptor beta chains given below trace back to one sample, sequenced in a study of response to subunit inactivated influenza vaccine. TCRdb re-called the RT-PCR reads with MiXCR, one entry per CDR3 protein. This sample has more than 550,000 distinct CDR3 sequences; about 11% occur once, and the top ten carry 10%. The specimen comprised PBMCs from blood, sampled on the day of vaccination. The receptor set was obtained from a man aged 50-60 years who received an inactivated influenza vaccine.

The V call is TRBV9, the J call TRBJ2-1; TRBD1 matches at 9 bases. The CDR3 sequence is 15 residues long. Germline V gives CDR1 SGDLS, CDR2 YYNGEE. J was trimmed by 7 bases and V by 3 bases; bases with no gene match: 8. CDR3 sequence (DNA): TGTGCCAGCAGCGCGGGACAGGGCCTGGGGAATGAGCAGTTCTTC. Its translation: CASSAGQGLGNEQFF.

V is TRBV28 and J is TRBJ2-7; 7 nucleotides match TRBD2. J gave up 0 bases and V 3 bases, and 8 bases lay outside the gene matches. Germline loops: CDR1 MDHEN, CDR2 SYDVKM. This CDR3 is built from 16 residues. CDR3 amino acids: CASSFMGGKDSYEQYF. In DNA form, the CDR3 reads TGTGCCAGCAGTTTCATGGGAGGGAAGGACTCCTACGAGCAGTACTTC.

The CDR3, as DNA: TGTGCCAGCAGCTTCGATTTAGCGGGGGGAAGCCACGAGCAGTACTTC. Translation gives CASSFDLAGGSHEQYF. The rearrangement links TRBV7-2 to TRBJ2-7, with 10 nucleotides matching TRBD2. The germline CDR1 and CDR2 sequences are SGHTA and FQGNSA. This CDR3 region has 16 residues. V lost 3 bases and J lost 5; bases outside the gene matches: 10.

This clonotype was picked up a small number of times. The chain uses TRBV27 and TRBJ2-7; unclear D gene. The CDR3 contains 15 residues. Germline V CDR1 and CDR2: MNHEY, SMNVEV (reference sequence). Trimming took 3 bases from V and 2 from J, leaving 14 bases between them. CDR3 sequence reads: CASSFISARTYEQYF. The CDR3 bases are TGTGCCAGCAGTTTTATATCGGCCAGAACCTACGAGCAGTACTTC.

This clonotype was detected only a few times. The rearrangement joins TRBV4-1 to TRBJ2-1; no firm D call. Germline V gene lookup returns CDR1 MGHRA and CDR2 YSYEKL. Trimming removed 0 bases at V and 8 bases at J, with 14 bases between. The CDR3 runs 15 residues. The CDR3 loop is CASSQEQASWDEQFF. The CDR3 DNA reads as TGCGCCAGCAGCCAAGAACAAGCGTCCTGGGATGAGCAGTTCTTC.

The chain has TRBV6-2 or TRBV6-3 and TRBJ1-2; D perhaps matches TRBD1 (5 bases). The V gene lost 3 bases and the J gene lost 13 bases, with 21 bases spanning the gap. Germline CDR1 and CDR2: MNHEY and SVGEGT. The CDR3 runs to 14 residues. The CDR3 bases are TGTGCCAGCAGTTATCAAAGGAACGCCGTTGGGGCCACCTTC. This sequence encodes CASSYQRNAVGATF.

The chain employs TRBV11-2 and TRBJ2-5; TRBD1 agrees at 7 bases. V was clipped by 8 bases and J by 5 bases; unmatched bases: 8. Per germline, CDR1 SGHAT and CDR2 FQNNGV. This CDR3 is built from 13 residues. This CDR3 is CASAGTVLETQYF. For the CDR3, the DNA is TGTGCCAGCGCAGGGACAGTTTTGGAGACCCAGTACTTC.

This clonotype has a handful of counts. This sequence joins TRBV5-4 and TRBJ2-1; D is perhaps TRBD2 (6 bases). V dropped 7 bases and J dropped 3 bases, with 17 bases sitting between them. The CDR3 is 15 amino acids. Germline lookup yields CDR1 SGHNT and CDR2 YYREEE (reference sequence). CDR3 nucleotide sequence: TGTGCCAGCGAACGGCGGGATGTAATCTACAATGAGCAGTTCTTC. Its protein product is CASERRDVIYNEQFF. Variable domain in full (rest from reference TRBV5-4 and TRBJ2-1): ETGVTQSPTHLIKTRGQQVTLRCSSQSGHNTVSWYQQALGQGPQFIFQYYREEENGRGNFPPRFSGLQFPNYSSELNVNALELDDSALYLCASERRDVIYNEQFFGPGTRLTVL.

The genes are TRBV12-3 or TRBV12-4 and TRBJ2-1, with a weak D call TRBD1 (6 bases). The length of the CDR3 is 15 residues. Trimming left V 7 bases short and J 1 base short, with 14 bases between. This CDR3 reads CASKGQGPSYNEQFF. The DNA for the CDR3 is TGTGCCAGCAAAGGGCAGGGGCCTTCCTACAATGAGCAGTTCTTC.

J is TRBJ2-7 and V is TRBV11-1; 7 bases line up with TRBD1. V shed 5 bases and J 2 bases; nucleotides not matched to a gene: 9. Per germline, CDR1 SGHAT and CDR2 FQDESV (reference sequence). The length of the CDR3 is 15 residues. CDR3 protein: CASSRYMTGTYEQYF. DNA for the CDR3: TGTGCCAGCAGCCGATACATGACAGGGACCTACGAGCAGTACTTC. Complete variable domain (other parts from reference TRBV11-1 and TRBJ2-7): EAEVAQSPRYKITEKSQAVAFWCDPISGHATLYWYRQILGQGPELLVQFQDESVVDDSQLPKDRFSAERLKGVDSTLKIQPAELGDSAMYLCASSRYMTGTYEQYFGPGTRLTVT.

The chain is built from TRBV6-8 and TRBJ2-1; 7 bases are a match to TRBD2. Germline CDR1 is MNHGY and CDR2 is SAAAGT. This CDR3 is 13 amino acids long. The trim removed 11 bases at V and 6 bases at J, leaving 10 bases unmatched. CDR3 loop: CAGGERGPNEQFF. The CDR3 nucleotides read TGTGCCGGGGGAGAGCGGGGCCCCAATGAGCAGTTCTTC.

The chain employs TRBV20-1 and TRBJ2-3; D perhaps matches TRBD2 (5 bases). This CDR3 has 16 amino acids. Germline assignment: CDR1 DFQATT and CDR2 SNEGSKA (reference sequence). Trimming left V 6 bases short and J 4 bases short, with 23 bases between. CDR3 nucleotides: TGCAGTGCGAAGGACTTCAGATCAAAGTTTCCAGATACGCAGTATTTT. Residues: CSAKDFRSKFPDTQYF.

The rearrangement links TRBV6-2 or TRBV6-3 to TRBJ2-5; possible D gene TRBD2, 6 bases. V was cut by 2 bases and J by 7 bases, with 26 bases left in between. In germline, CDR1 is MNHEY, CDR2 SVGEGT. The CDR3 consists of 18 residues. The CDR3 DNA follows: TGTGCCAGCAGTTACGATCCTGACCGGGACTCAGTACCGGGGACCCAGTACTTC. Protein product: CASSYDPDRDSVPGTQYF.

The rearrangement joins TRBV5-5 to TRBJ2-1; the match to TRBD2 covers 11 bases. Germline CDR1 is SGHKS and CDR2 is YYEKEE (reference sequence). CDR3 length: 17 amino acids. Germline trimming cut 2 bases from V and 5 bases from J; bases unmatched to any gene: 9. Here the CDR3 DNA reads TGTGCCAGCAGCTTTCAGAGACTAGCGGGGAACCACAATGAGCAGTTCTTC. Translating it yields CASSFQRLAGNHNEQFF.

This clonotype has a handful of counts. The chain couples TRBV20-1 to TRBJ2-5; D remains ambiguous. Germline CDR1 reads DFQATT; CDR2 reads SNEGSKA (reference sequence). The CDR3 contains 12 residues. The V end was cut by 3 bases, the J end by 7 bases, with 12 bases between. CDR3 in DNA: TGCAGTGCTAGTGGGCAGGTTGGGACCCAGTACTTC. Protein sequence: CSASGQVGTQYF.

This clonotype was recorded many times. The rearrangement links TRBV7-2 to TRBJ1-1, with unresolved D. Trimming cost V 0 bases and J 11 bases, with 13 bases left between them. CDR3 size: 13 residues. Germline values: CDR1 SGHTA, CDR2 FQGNSA. The CDR3 sequence: CASSLAEAITAFF. CDR3 coding DNA: TGTGCCAGCAGCTTAGCGGAAGCAATCACGGCTTTCTTT.

The J gene is TRBJ2-7, the V gene TRBV4-3; unclear D gene. Germline V gene sequence: CDR1 LGHNA, CDR2 YSLEER. Trimming stripped 0 bases from V and 1 base from J, with 10 bases between. The CDR3 runs 15 residues. As DNA, the CDR3 is TGCGCCAGCAGCCAAGAGGCAGGAACATCCTACGAGCAGTACTTC. Translated, it gives CASSQEAGTSYEQYF.

V is TRBV21-1 and J is TRBJ2-1; the DNA was not used to check the table's D call, TRBD1. TRBV21-1 constitutes a pseudogene. The CDR3 is made up of 19 amino acids. The CDR3 is CASSKVAATGQCSYNEQFF. CDR3 DNA: TGTGCCAGCAGCAAAGTAGCTGCGACTGGACAGTGCTCCTACAATGAGCAGTTCTTC.

The chain employs TRBV5-5 and TRBJ1-2; the D is unclear. This CDR3 contains 13 residues. Germline loops: CDR1 SGHKS, CDR2 YYEKEE (reference sequence). Trimming removed 1 base at V and 9 bases at J, with 13 bases between. The CDR3 sequence is CASSLKTPESYTF. In nucleotides, the CDR3 is TGTGCCAGCAGCTTGAAGACCCCGGAGAGCTACACCTTC.

In DNA, the CDR3 is TGCAGTGCTAGACCCATTAGCACCTCCTCCTACGAGCAGTACTTC. It codes for CSARPISTSSYEQYF. V gene TRBV20-1 combines with J gene TRBJ2-7; no definite D call. The CDR3 has 15 amino acids. Germline V lookup: CDR1 DFQATT, CDR2 SNEGSKA (reference sequence). The V and J ends lost 2 bases and 0 bases respectively, with 14 bases between them.

The chain employs TRBV28 and TRBJ2-7, with D possibly being TRBD2 (6 bases). The length of the CDR3 is 14 residues. Between the trimmed V and J ends, which lost 5 bases and 3 bases, there was a span of 14 bases. Germline V gene lookup returns CDR1 MDHEN and CDR2 SYDVKM. The CDR3 reads CASSPPGVGYEQYF. The CDR3 bases are TGTGCCAGCAGTCCGCCGGGGGTAGGCTACGAGCAGTACTTC.

The sample holds a few counts of this clonotype. This sequence joins TRBV5-1 and TRBJ1-2, with 7 positions matching TRBD1. Germline assignment: CDR1 SGHRS and CDR2 YFSETQ. The CDR3 consists of 14 residues. V dropped 4 bases and J dropped 4; count of bases not matched to a gene: 7. CDR3 sequence: CASSMGQTVYGYTF. Here the CDR3 DNA reads TGCGCCAGCAGCATGGGACAGACCGTCTATGGCTACACCTTC.

This clonotype has ten or more counts. The chain recombines TRBV24-1 with TRBJ2-2, with D unresolved. Trimming removed 9 bases at V and 0 bases at J, with 7 bases between. Germline V gives CDR1 KGHDR, CDR2 SFDVKD. The length of the CDR3 is 13 residues. The CDR3 DNA reads as TGTGCCACCGACACCCCGAACACCGGGGAGCTGTTTTTT. Translating gives CATDTPNTGELFF.

The genes are TRBV11-2 and TRBJ2-5; 10 bases are shared with TRBD2. CDR1 is SGHAT, CDR2 FQNNGV, per germline. V lost 4 bases to trimming and J lost 4 bases; unmatched junction nucleotides: 15. CDR3 length: 18 amino acids. CDR3 in DNA: TGTGCCAGCAGCTCCTCTCCACGGAGCGGGGGGGGACGAGAGACCCAGTACTTC. It translates to CASSSSPRSGGGRETQYF.

The chain recombines TRBV6-1 with TRBJ2-1; 9 bases fit TRBD1. Germline V lookup: CDR1 MNHNS, CDR2 SASEGT. The CDR3 spans 14 residues. V lost 11 bases, J lost 7 bases, and 12 bases stayed unmatched. CDR3 nucleotides: TGTGCCGCCCAAGGCGCCGGGACAGGGAATGAGCAGTTCTTC. Amino acids: CAAQGAGTGNEQFF.

Ten or more counts support this clonotype. The chain has TRBV21-1 and TRBJ2-2. TRBV21-1 is flagged as a pseudogene. The length of the CDR3 is 14 residues. CDR3 loop: CARGVHRNTGELFF. CDR3 DNA sequence: TGTGCCAGGGGTGTTCATCGTAACACCGGGGAGCTGTTTTTT.

The chain has TRBV15 and TRBJ1-4; the D gene is possibly TRBD1 (5 bases). This CDR3 has 15 amino acids. CDR1 and CDR2 (germline): LNHNV, YYDKDF (reference sequence). Trimming removed 0 bases from V and 4 bases from J, with 9 bases in between. The CDR3 DNA sequence: TGTGCCACCAGCAGAGATCAGGGAGTTAATGAAAAACTGTTTTTT. It encodes CATSRDQGVNEKLFF.

This chain joins TRBV20-1 and TRBJ2-7; D not certain. The germline gives CDR1 DFQATT, CDR2 SNEGSKA (reference sequence). This CDR3 spans 10 amino acids. Trimming took off 6 bases at V and 4 bases at J, with 7 bases between the two ends. The CDR3 loop reads CSAQNYEQYF. The DNA for the CDR3 is TGCAGTGCCCAGAATTACGAGCAGTACTTC.

V usage is TRBV24-1 and J usage is TRBJ2-5, with D perhaps TRBD2 (5 bases). V gave up 1 base and J gave up 7 bases, with 6 bases separating them. The CDR3 has 12 amino acids. The germline CDR1 and CDR2 sequences are KGHDR and SFDVKD. The CDR3: CATSDFGRTQYF. CDR3 sequence (DNA): TGTGCCACCAGTGATTTTGGGAGGACCCAGTACTTC.

This clonotype was found a few times. The rearrangement links TRBV28 to TRBJ1-1, with D unresolved. Germline V gene lookup returns CDR1 MDHEN and CDR2 SYDVKM. This CDR3 is 13 amino acids long. The V end lost 7 bases, the J end lost 5 bases, and 14 bases lay between the germline ends. The CDR3 bases are TGTGCCAGCACGGAACAGACGAGGACTGAAGCTTTCTTT. It codes for CASTEQTRTEAFF.

The CDR3 spells CASSLEPNEQFF. CDR3 DNA: TGTGCCAGCAGCTTGGAGCCCAATGAGCAGTTCTTC. The chain carries TRBV5-5 and TRBJ2-1; no clear D. The CDR3 has 12 amino acids. CDR1 and CDR2 from the germline V gene are SGHKS and YYEKEE (reference sequence). The V end lost 0 bases, the J end lost 6 bases, and 4 bases lay between the germline ends.

Only a few counts were recorded for this clonotype. V and J are TRBV20-1 and TRBJ1-1, with a weak D call TRBD1 (5 bases). The V and J ends lost 6 bases and 2 bases respectively, with 13 bases between them. Germline V CDR1 and CDR2: DFQATT, SNEGSKA (reference sequence). The CDR3 extends over 13 amino acids. The CDR3 region is CSAGDPVNTEAFF. CDR3 nucleotides: TGCAGTGCCGGGGACCCGGTAAACACTGAAGCTTTCTTT.